The 23 T cell receptor beta chains below come from one sample, sequenced in a study of shared clonotypes between healthy human individuals. TCRdb's table, derived via immunoSEQ multiplex PCR, lists solely in-frame clones and lacks some. The sample lists about 470,000 clones, about 85% occurring once. The sequencing sample was made of PBMCs. The origin of the receptors is a woman aged 40 to 50 in good health. Some clones in this sample may be carry-over from other donors' samples.

CDR3 nucleotides: TGTGCCAGTAGAAAGGGACTAGCGGGAGGTACCGGGGAGCTGTTTTTT. Residues: CASRKGLAGGTGELFF. The gene calls are TRBV19 and TRBJ2-2, with 15 bases lining up with TRBD2. The germline gives CDR1 LNHDA, CDR2 SQIVND (reference sequence). V shed 6 bases, J shed 5 bases, and the junction held 4 bases outside the gene matches. The length of the CDR3 is 16 residues. Full variable domain (missing parts from reference TRBV19 and TRBJ2-2): DGGITQSPKYLFRKEGQNVTLSCEQNLNHDAMYWYRQDPGQGLRLIYYSQIVNDFQKGDIAEGYSVSREKKESFPLTVTSAQKNPTAFYLCASRKGLAGGTGELFFGEGSRLTVL.

The gene calls are TRBV5-1 and TRBJ2-5, with D tentatively TRBD2 (5 bases). Germline loops: CDR1 SGHRS, CDR2 YFSETQ. The germline V and J ends were trimmed by 4 bases and 4 bases, with 20 bases remaining between them. There are 16 residues in the CDR3. CDR3 bases: TGCGCCAGCAGCCCGGACTGGGCGAGAGGATTAGAGACCCAGTACTTC. It codes for CASSPDWARGLETQYF.

This sequence joins TRBV5-4 and TRBJ2-1; 8 nucleotides match TRBD2. The length of the CDR3 is 17 residues. Unmatched junction bases numbered 15, after V lost 4 bases and J lost 6 bases. Germline-derived CDR1 and CDR2 are SGHNT and YYREEE (reference sequence). The CDR3, as DNA: TGTGCCAGCAGCGCACCGGCCGGGACTAGAGCCCGCAATGAGCAGTTCTTC. Its protein is CASSAPAGTRARNEQFF.

The V gene is TRBV30, the J gene TRBJ2-5, with TRBD2 identical over 8 bases. CDR1 is GTSNPN and CDR2 is SVGIG in the germline V gene (reference sequence). Germline trimming cut 2 bases from V and 2 bases from J; bases unmatched to any gene: 7. This CDR3 has 15 amino acids. In nucleotides, the CDR3 is TGTGCCTGGAGTAAAGCGGGAGTGTTACAAGAGACCCAGTACTTC. Translated, it gives CAWSKAGVLQETQYF.

The V and J genes are TRBV10-2 and TRBJ1-2, with D uncertain. The CDR3 consists of 12 residues. Germline V gene data show CDR1 as WSHSY and CDR2 as SAAADI. The V and J ends lost 6 bases and 3 bases respectively, with 8 bases between them. In DNA form, the CDR3 reads TGCGCCAGCAGGAAAGACGACTATGGCTACACCTTC. Its protein product is CASRKDDYGYTF.

The chain combines TRBV28 with TRBJ2-1, with D possibly being TRBD1 or TRBD2 (5 bases each). CDR1 MDHEN and CDR2 SYDVKM come from the germline V gene. The CDR3 is made up of 15 amino acids. Deletions cut 5 bases from V and 4 bases from J, with 15 bases between. The CDR3 nucleotides read TGTGCCAGCAGTACGGGACCTCCTACATACAATGAGCAGTTCTTC. Translating gives CASSTGPPTYNEQFF.

Comments on this clone: Its ends do not fully match the called genes, so a read error is possible. V is TRBV5-4 and J is TRBJ2-5; D gene ambiguous. Germline V lookup: CDR1 SGHNT, CDR2 YYREEE (reference sequence). The CDR3 totals 15 residues. This CDR3 is CASSFRPEPQQTQYF. In DNA form, the CDR3 reads TGTGCCAGCAGCTTTCGGCCCGAACCCCAACAGACCCAGTACTTC.

This clone was recorded many times. The gene calls are TRBV4-1 and TRBJ2-7; TRBD1 is a possible D gene (6 bases). V lost 4 bases and J lost 2, with 9 bases in between. This CDR3 has 13 amino acids. CDR1 and CDR2 (germline): MGHRA, YSYEKL. The CDR3 is CASSPRDTYEQYF. CDR3 bases: TGCGCCAGCAGCCCCCGGGACACCTACGAGCAGTACTTC.

This clone has ten or more counts. CDR3 sequence (DNA): TGTGCCAGCAGTCCCCAGTATGGTGAGCAGTTCTTC. Translating it yields CASSPQYGEQFF. The rearrangement uses TRBV28 and TRBJ2-1; D call uncertain. CDR1 and CDR2 (germline): MDHEN, SYDVKM. Trimming pared 5 bases from V and 9 bases from J, leaving 11 bases between. The CDR3 totals 12 residues.

CDR3 DNA: TGTGCCAGCAGTGAATTAAGGAGCTCCTACGAGCAGTACTTC. Residues: CASSELRSSYEQYF. This sequence joins TRBV6-1 and TRBJ2-7; D unresolved. V was trimmed by 2 bases and J by 0 bases, leaving 8 bases between them. The CDR3 has 14 amino acids. Germline loops: CDR1 MNHNS, CDR2 SASEGT.

V and J are TRBV7-8 and TRBJ2-1; D remains ambiguous. CDR1 and CDR2 (germline): SGHVS, FQNEAQ. Trimming stripped 5 bases from V and 9 bases from J, with 17 bases between. The CDR3 has 14 residues. The CDR3 protein is CASSTRLPWSEQFF. In nucleotides, the CDR3 is TGTGCCAGCAGCACCCGGTTGCCGTGGAGTGAGCAGTTCTTC.

The chain uses TRBV7-3 and TRBJ2-7; 10 bases align to TRBD2. The CDR3 sequence is 15 residues long. The germline V gene encodes CDR1 SGHTA and CDR2 FQGTGA. Germline trimming cut 5 bases from V and 7 bases from J; bases unmatched to any gene: 11. The CDR3 bases are TGTGCCAGCAGCAGCCGGACTAGCGGTTTCGAGGAGCAGTACTTC. Protein product: CASSSRTSGFEEQYF.

This sequence joins TRBV7-6 and TRBJ2-5, with D possibly matching TRBD1 (5 bases). Germline V gene lookup returns CDR1 SGHVS and CDR2 FNYEAQ. This CDR3 is built from 15 residues. Between the trimmed V and J ends, which lost 3 bases and 5 bases, there was a span of 16 bases. For the CDR3, the DNA is TGTGCCAGCAGCTTCGCGATCACAGGAAGTGAGACCCAGTACTTC. As protein: CASSFAITGSETQYF.

The chain has TRBV9 and TRBJ2-5; 12 positions match TRBD2. CDR1 and CDR2 (germline): SGDLS, YYNGEE. V lost 4 bases, J lost 5 bases, and 18 bases stayed unmatched. There are 19 residues in the CDR3. The DNA of the CDR3 is TGTGCCAGCAGCCAAGGGTGGCTAGCGGGAGGGCCCTCGCGGGAGACCCAGTACTTC. Its protein product is CASSQGWLAGGPSRETQYF.

As to this clone: Other nucleotide sequences from this sample produce the same CDR3. The J gene is TRBJ1-1, the V gene TRBV28; unclear D gene. V lost 5 bases, J lost 1 base, and 5 bases lay in between. CDR3 length equals 12 residues. Per the germline V gene, CDR1 is MDHEN and CDR2 is SYDVKM. CDR3 protein: CASSTGNTEAFF. As DNA, the CDR3 is TGTGCCAGCAGTACCGGGAACACTGAAGCTTTCTTT.

There are a few counts of this clone. The V call is TRBV6-4, the J call TRBJ1-1; D is uncertain. V lost 0 bases and J lost 3, with 14 bases in between. The CDR3 totals 16 residues. Per germline, CDR1 MRHNA and CDR2 SNTAGT. CDR3 nucleotide sequence: TGTGCCAGCAGTGACTCGAAGGTCAGTTTGGACACTGAAGCTTTCTTT. This encodes CASSDSKVSLDTEAFF.

This rearrangement joins TRBV5-1 to TRBJ2-1; the match to TRBD2 covers 10 bases. V dropped 7 bases and J dropped 4; count of bases not matched to a gene: 11. In germline, CDR1 is SGHRS, CDR2 YFSETQ. This CDR3 is 16 amino acids long. This CDR3 is CASAADRAGGYNEQFF. CDR3 bases: TGCGCCAGCGCCGCCGACCGAGCGGGAGGGTACAATGAGCAGTTCTTC.

This clone has just a few counts. This sequence joins TRBV18 and TRBJ2-1; TRBD2 matches at 7 bases. Trimming removed 0 bases from V and 4 bases from J; junction bases left unmatched: 3. Germline assignment: CDR1 KGHSH and CDR2 LQKENI. The CDR3 loop spans 15 amino acids. CDR3 DNA sequence: TGTGCCAGCTCACCACCGGAAGCGGGGTACAATGAGCAGTTCTTC. Encoded protein: CASSPPEAGYNEQFF. Filled out from reference TRBV18 and TRBJ2-1, the complete variable domain reads NAGVMQNPRHLVRRRGQEARLRCSPMKGHSHVYWYRQLPEEGLKFMVYLQKENIIDESGMPKERFSAEFPKEGPSILRIQQVVRGDSAAYFCASSPPEAGYNEQFFGPGTRLTVL.

The chain joins TRBV5-1 to TRBJ1-3, with a tentative D call TRBD1 (5 bases). The CDR3 contains 15 residues. Between the trimmed V and J ends, which lost 0 bases and 2 bases, there was a span of 9 bases. Per germline, CDR1 SGHRS and CDR2 YFSETQ. The chain's CDR3 is CASSLAQAAGNTIYF. Here the CDR3 DNA reads TGCGCCAGCAGCTTGGCACAGGCGGCTGGAAACACCATATATTTT.

This rearrangement joins TRBV30 to TRBJ2-5, with 11 bases that match TRBD2. The CDR3 has 14 amino acids. Germline CDR1 GTSNPN, CDR2 SVGIG (reference sequence). Trimming cost V 2 bases and J 2 bases; bases outside gene matches: 1. The CDR3 DNA follows: TGTGCCTGGAGTACTAGCGGGAGTCAAGAGACCCAGTACTTC. Translating gives CAWSTSGSQETQYF.

This chain joins TRBV5-6 and TRBJ2-7; D is unresolved. The CDR3 extends over 13 amino acids. The germline V and J ends were trimmed by 5 bases and 3 bases, with 12 bases remaining between them. Germline lookup yields CDR1 SGHDT and CDR2 YYEEEE. CDR3 nucleotides: TGTGCCAGCAGTAAGTTAGAGCTCTACGAGCAGTACTTC. Its translation: CASSKLELYEQYF.

This clone was found a few times. V usage is TRBV7-9 and J usage is TRBJ2-1; D ambiguous. CDR1 is SEHNR, CDR2 FQNEAQ, per germline (reference sequence). Trimming left V 1 base short and J 8 bases short, with 9 bases between. This CDR3 is 13 amino acids long. This CDR3 reads CASSLEFGDEQFF. CDR3 in DNA: TGTGCCAGCAGCTTAGAATTTGGGGATGAGCAGTTCTTC.

This chain joins TRBV6-6 and TRBJ2-7, with D possibly being TRBD1 (6 bases). The CDR3 length is 16 residues. Germline assignment: CDR1 MNHNY and CDR2 SVGAGI (reference sequence). V lost 6 bases and J lost 1, with 19 bases in between. CDR3 in amino acids: CASSSLSGTRSYEQYF. The CDR3 DNA reads TGTGCCAGCAGCTCCCTCTCCGGGACACGGTCCTACGAGCAGTACTTC.